This T cell receptor beta chain stems from a study of blood T cell repertoires in COVID-19. This clone appeared many times. The protocol was immunoSEQ multiplex PCR, while the TCRdb copy is restricted to in-frame clones and leaves out a portion. The sample lists some 250,000 clones, around 83% occurring once. The sequenced material came from peripheral blood. The sequence came from a woman older than 75 with acute or convalescent COVID-19.

CDR3 sequence reads: CASSSRDRVSTGELFF. CDR3 sequence (DNA): TGTGCCAGCAGCAGCCGGGACAGGGTCAGCACCGGGGAGCTGTTTTTT. The chain employs TRBV9 and TRBJ2-2; TRBD1 matches at 9 bases. Germline V gives CDR1 SGDLS, CDR2 YYNGEE. This CDR3 has 16 residues. V shed 4 bases, J shed 4 bases, and the junction held 8 bases outside the gene matches. Full variable domain (missing parts from reference TRBV9 and TRBJ2-2): DSGVTQTPKHLITATGQRVTLRCSPRSGDLSVYWYQQSLDQGLQFLIQYYNGEERAKGNILERFSAQQFPDLHSELNLSSLELGDSALYFCASSSRDRVSTGELFFGEGSRLTVL.